Below are 4 T cell receptor beta chains sequenced from a single sample in a study of T cell responses to AZD1222 COVID-19 vaccine. Using immunoSEQ multiplex PCR, the repertoire was profiled, and TCRdb retains in-frame clones only, with some absent. The repertoire includes roughly 120,000 clones, about 90% of them detected once, and around a tenth sits in the top ten. The sample in question was peripheral blood, obtained on day 0 of AZD1222 vaccination. Every receptor here comes from an adult in good health.

This sequence joins TRBV7-3 and TRBJ1-1; TRBD1 agrees at 7 bases. In germline, CDR1 is SGHTA, CDR2 FQGTGA. The CDR3 has 15 amino acids. V dropped 4 bases and J dropped 3; count of bases not matched to a gene: 8. CDR3 protein: CASSSSGGGYTEAFF. CDR3 DNA: TGTGCCAGCAGCTCATCAGGGGGTGGGTACACTGAAGCTTTCTTT. The full variable domain, its missing parts supplied by reference TRBV7-3 and TRBJ1-1, is GAGVSQTPSNKVTEKGKYVELRCDPISGHTALYWYRQSLGQGPEFLIYFQGTGAADDSGLPNDRFFAVRPEGSVSTLKIQRTERGDSAVYLCASSSSGGGYTEAFFGQGTRLTVV.

V and J are TRBV6-2 or TRBV6-3 and TRBJ2-1; D gene ambiguous. V lost 6 bases to trimming and J lost 4 bases, with 7 bases between them. The CDR3 is made up of 12 amino acids. Germline V gives CDR1 MNHEY, CDR2 SVGEGT. The chain's CDR3 is CASSATYNEQFF. The CDR3 nucleotides read TGTGCCAGCAGCGCCACGTACAATGAGCAGTTCTTC.

The rearrangement joins TRBV9 to TRBJ2-7; 9 positions agree with TRBD2. Germline V lookup: CDR1 SGDLS, CDR2 YYNGEE. The CDR3 totals 19 residues. V gave up 2 bases and J gave up 7 bases; unmatched junction bases: 22. CDR3 in DNA: TGTGCCAGCAGCGTCAGAGAAGGCCGCGGTGGGACTAGCCCCGAAGAGCAGTACTTC. Translated, it gives CASSVREGRGGTSPEEQYF.

This chain uses TRBV28 with TRBJ2-7; D unresolved. The V and J ends lost 6 bases and 2 bases respectively, with 5 bases between them. Germline CDR1 reads MDHEN; CDR2 reads SYDVKM. The CDR3 sequence is 11 residues long. CDR3 sequence reads: CASSRTYEQYF. For the CDR3, the DNA is TGTGCCAGCAGCCGTACCTACGAGCAGTACTTC. Based on the CDR3 plus reference TRBV28 and TRBJ2-7, the full variable domain is DVKVTQSSRYLVKRTGEKVFLECVQDMDHENMFWYRQDPGLGLRLIYFSYDVKMKEKGDIPEGYSVSREKKERFSLILESASTNQTSMYLCASSRTYEQYFGPGTRLTVT.